This T cell receptor beta chain was recorded in a study of T cells in Graves' hyperthyroidism and ophthalmopathy. About the research overall: At initial diagnosis, before any treatment had begun, peripheral blood was obtained. Study outcomes and limitations: Ophthalmopathy prediction by the model preceded onset by a median about 6 months.

Germline lookup yields CDR1 DFQATT and CDR2 SNEGSKA (reference sequence). This CDR3 is built from 17 residues. The ends lost 5 bases at V and 1 base at J; junction bases unmatched: 9. This clonotype was observed a few times. The antigen remains unidentified. PBMCs were derived from under 13 ml fresh peripheral blood. TCR beta CDR3 sequences were amplified from RNA transcripts. RT-PCR in the first round (using the HTBI primer set) targeted the TCR CDR3. TCRdb processed the multiplex PCR reads anew with MiXCR; each CDR3 protein has one entry. The sample lists about 350,000 distinct CDR3 sequences, roughly 13% seen once, with 20% to 25% in the top ten.

This receptor was obtained from a young woman with Graves' hyperthyroidism. The sequencing sample was made of blood. The rearrangement links TRBV20-1 to TRBJ2-3; 13 bases are shared with TRBD2. The CDR3 sequence: CSAPGTSGARGTDTQYF. In DNA form, the CDR3 reads TGCAGTGCTCCGGGGACTAGCGGGGCGCGGGGCACAGATACGCAGTATTTT.